Below are 22 T cell receptor beta chains sequenced from a single sample in a study of T-cell reconstitution after alpha-beta-depleted transplantation in children. The study's findings and limits: At the one-year point after transplant, T-cell counts and TCRbeta diversity were found to come mostly from T cells that had been newly produced.

Unique molecular identifiers tagged the TCRbeta library. TCRdb re-analysed the PCR reads in MiXCR, keeping a single row per CDR3 protein. The repertoire holds some 300,000 distinct CDR3 sequences, with 7.5% to 9% as singletons. For these receptors, no antigen is known. The source was peripheral blood, collected 360 days after TCRalphabeta/CD19-depleted stem cell transplant. These receptors originate from a female patient under 10 years old who had a stem cell transplant for Fanconi anemia, so the T cells may come from the graft donor.

J is TRBJ1-1 and V is TRBV11-2, with 10 bases lining up with TRBD1. The germline CDR1 and CDR2 sequences are SGHAT and FQNNGV. The CDR3 has 13 amino acids. V lost 3 bases, J lost 7 bases, and 2 bases stayed unmatched. The CDR3 nucleotides are TGTGCCAGCAGCTTTGGGACAGGGGATGAAGCTTTCTTT. Translating it yields CASSFGTGDEAFF.

This clonotype was detected ten times or more. The chain has TRBV9 and TRBJ1-1; no definite D call. CDR3 length equals 15 residues. Germline loops: CDR1 SGDLS, CDR2 YYNGEE. The ends were cut back, 3 bases at V and 0 bases at J, with 12 bases in the middle. The CDR3 loop reads CASSEEGRLNTEAFF. The CDR3 DNA reads TGTGCCAGCAGCGAAGAGGGAAGGCTGAACACTGAAGCTTTCTTT.

This clonotype was observed at least ten times. The rearrangement uses TRBV7-3 and TRBJ2-5; D is perhaps TRBD1 (6 bases). V lost 4 bases and J lost 5, with 11 bases in between. The germline V gene has CDR1 SGHTA and CDR2 FQGTGA. The CDR3 length is 13 residues. DNA of the CDR3: TGTGCCAGCAGCTCCCGGACAGCTGAGACCCAGTACTTC. Protein: CASSSRTAETQYF.

This clonotype was found many times. This chain uses TRBV9 with TRBJ1-2; possible D gene TRBD1, 5 bases. Deletions cut 1 base from V and 6 bases from J, with 19 bases between. Germline V lookup: CDR1 SGDLS, CDR2 YYNGEE. This CDR3 is 16 amino acids long. This CDR3 is CASSVRAGPTYDGYTF. The CDR3 bases are TGTGCCAGCAGCGTACGGGCAGGGCCCACCTATGATGGCTACACCTTC. Complete variable domain (other parts from reference TRBV9 and TRBJ1-2): DSGVTQTPKHLITATGQRVTLRCSPRSGDLSVYWYQQSLDQGLQFLIQYYNGEERAKGNILERFSAQQFPDLHSELNLSSLELGDSALYFCASSVRAGPTYDGYTFGSGTRLTVV.

The chain uses TRBV2 and TRBJ2-5, with D uncertain. V was trimmed by 2 bases and J by 7 bases, leaving 17 bases between them. The CDR3 has 15 amino acids. CDR1 is SNHLY and CDR2 is FYNNEI in the germline V gene. CDR3 in amino acids: CASSELNIRVGTQYF. CDR3 DNA sequence: TGTGCCAGCAGTGAATTGAACATCCGGGTTGGGACCCAGTACTTC.

This clonotype was counted ten times or more. This chain joins TRBV6-6 and TRBJ2-2; D is perhaps TRBD1 or TRBD2 (5 bases each). This CDR3 contains 12 residues. CDR1 MNHNY and CDR2 SVGAGI come from the germline V gene (reference sequence). Trimming removed 7 bases from V and 4 bases from J, with 7 bases in between. The CDR3 spells CASMGVTGELFF. CDR3 nucleotides: TGTGCCAGCATGGGGGTCACCGGGGAGCTGTTTTTT.

This clonotype was picked up a small number of times. The V and J genes are TRBV6-2 or TRBV6-3 and TRBJ1-5; D is undetermined. The CDR3 is made up of 15 amino acids. V was shortened by 10 bases and J by 3 bases, with 19 bases between the two germline ends. The germline V gene encodes CDR1 MNHEY and CDR2 SVGEGT. The CDR3 spells CATHSWQEDNQPQHF. DNA for the CDR3: TGTGCCACCCATAGCTGGCAGGAAGACAATCAGCCCCAGCATTTT.

This clonotype has at least ten counts. The rearrangement uses TRBV20-1 and TRBJ1-1; maybe TRBD1 (6 bases). The CDR3 length is 12 residues. Germline V gives CDR1 DFQATT, CDR2 SNEGSKA (reference sequence). The CDR3 reads CTPEGVNTEAFF. CDR3 nucleotide sequence: TGCACGCCCGAGGGGGTCAACACTGAAGCTTTCTTT.

The table lists this clonotype with many counts. The rearrangement joins TRBV4-2 to TRBJ2-7, with 10 bases identical to TRBD2. After removal of 0 bases from V and 3 bases from J, the junction contained 8 bases not matched to a gene. The CDR3 is 17 amino acids. Germline V lookup: CDR1 LGHNA, CDR2 YNFKEQ. The CDR3 loop reads CASSQDPPGLASYEQYF. CDR3 in DNA: TGTGCCAGCAGCCAAGATCCCCCGGGACTAGCGAGCTACGAGCAGTACTTC.

This clonotype turned up a few times. V is TRBV7-2 and J is TRBJ1-2; D is undetermined. Trimming pared 4 bases from V and 4 bases from J, leaving 22 bases between. Germline lookup yields CDR1 SGHTA and CDR2 FQGNSA. The CDR3 sequence is 17 residues long. The CDR3: CASSSRASVGEVYGYTF. In DNA, the CDR3 is TGTGCCAGCAGCTCCCGGGCGAGCGTGGGAGAGGTCTATGGCTACACCTTC.

The gene calls are TRBV20-1 and TRBJ1-6; no firm D call. CDR3 length: 11 residues. V was shortened by 7 bases and J by 11 bases, with 12 bases between the two germline ends. The germline CDR1 and CDR2 sequences are DFQATT and SNEGSKA (reference sequence). The CDR3 DNA is TGCAGTGTAACCTCGGGAACACCCCTCCACTTT. Its translation: CSVTSGTPLHF.

Only a few counts were recorded for this clonotype. The chain links TRBV4-1 to TRBJ2-7; TRBD2 agrees at 8 bases. The ends lost 3 bases at V and 1 base at J; junction bases unmatched: 11. CDR1 and CDR2 from the germline V gene are MGHRA and YSYEKL. The CDR3 contains 17 residues. The CDR3 nucleotides are TGCGCCAGCAGCCACCTCCCGGGACTAGTAGTTTCCTACGAGCAGTACTTC. Protein sequence: CASSHLPGLVVSYEQYF.

The chain recombines TRBV11-2 with TRBJ2-7; D remains unclear. CDR1 and CDR2 (germline): SGHAT, FQNNGV. Trimming took off 3 bases at V and 4 bases at J, with 7 bases between the two ends. The CDR3 contains 12 residues. In DNA form, the CDR3 reads TGTGCCAGCAGCTTGAGGAAATACGAGCAGTACTTC. Translation gives CASSLRKYEQYF.

This clonotype has a count of ten or more. This sequence joins TRBV5-1 and TRBJ1-2; D is perhaps TRBD1 (6 bases). CDR3 length equals 16 residues. Germline V gene sequence: CDR1 SGHRS, CDR2 YFSETQ. Trimming left V 2 bases short and J 6 bases short, with 20 bases between. CDR3 coding DNA: TGCGCCAGCAGCTTCCGACAGGCTTTCCAAAGGGATGGCTACACCTTC. This sequence encodes CASSFRQAFQRDGYTF.

This rearrangement joins TRBV11-2 to TRBJ2-3; D may be TRBD1 or TRBD2 (5 bases each). Trimming removed 5 bases from V and 0 bases from J, with 12 bases in between. Germline CDR1 and CDR2: SGHAT and FQNNGV. The CDR3 has 15 residues. CDR3 protein: CASSPEGRSTDTQYF. The CDR3 region has the DNA TGTGCCAGCAGCCCCGAGGGGCGAAGCACAGATACGCAGTATTTT.

This chain connects TRBV25-1 to TRBJ1-1, with a tentative D call TRBD1 (5 bases). This CDR3 has 15 residues. Trimming shortened V by 2 bases and J by 5 bases, and 15 bases separated the two germline ends. The germline V gene has CDR1 MGHDK and CDR2 SYGVNS. The CDR3, as DNA: TGTGCCAGCAGTGAAGGTAGACAGCGTGGTACTGAAGCTTTCTTT. Translation gives CASSEGRQRGTEAFF.

This chain uses TRBV12-3 or TRBV12-4 with TRBJ1-1; TRBD1 might be the D (5 bases). The V and J ends lost 3 bases and 1 base respectively, with 27 bases between them. This CDR3 is built from 20 residues. The CDR3 DNA reads as TGTGCCAGCAGTTTGCTCGGGGGGTCTCCCCTTTTGTCGGAGAACACTGAAGCTTTCTTT. Amino acid sequence: CASSLLGGSPLLSENTEAFF.

This clonotype was seen repeatedly, ten times or more. V gene TRBV12-3 or TRBV12-4 combines with J gene TRBJ2-1, with 8 nucleotides matching TRBD2. V shed 3 bases, J shed 7 bases, and the junction held 11 bases outside the gene matches. CDR3 size: 16 residues. The CDR3 DNA is TGTGCCAGCAGTTTTTTGAGAACGGGAGGGGTGAATGAGCAGTTCTTC. Encoded protein: CASSFLRTGGVNEQFF.

This clonotype was seen at least ten times. The J gene is TRBJ2-7, the V gene TRBV10-3; D remains unclear. Germline-derived CDR1 and CDR2 are ENHRY and SYGVKD. V shed 3 bases and J shed 2 bases, with 5 bases lying between them. The CDR3 totals 12 residues. The CDR3 spells CAISDVAYEQYF. CDR3 sequence (DNA): TGTGCCATCAGTGACGTAGCCTACGAGCAGTACTTC.

This clonotype was picked up many times. The chain links TRBV7-6 to TRBJ2-5; D call uncertain. From germline, CDR1 is SGHVS and CDR2 FNYEAQ. The CDR3 consists of 13 residues. Trimming removed 6 bases from V and 4 bases from J, with 12 bases in between. The CDR3 sequence is CASRGTASETQYF. The CDR3 coding sequence is TGTGCCAGCAGGGGTACGGCGTCAGAGACCCAGTACTTC.

This clonotype was seen repeatedly, ten times or more. The chain links TRBV29-1 to TRBJ2-3; 10 positions agree with TRBD2. The CDR3 runs to 15 residues. Trimming took 3 bases from V and 4 from J; bases not matched to a gene: 7. Germline V gene sequence: CDR1 SQVTM, CDR2 ANQGSEA. The chain's CDR3 is CSVEQLAGVPDTQYF. The CDR3 DNA sequence: TGCAGCGTTGAGCAGCTAGCGGGGGTCCCAGATACGCAGTATTTT.

This clonotype occurred a few times. V gene TRBV6-1 combines with J gene TRBJ2-3; D possibly matches TRBD1 or TRBD2 (5 bases each). Trimming shortened V by 6 bases and J by 3 bases, and 16 bases separated the two germline ends. CDR3 size: 15 residues. From germline, CDR1 is MNHNS and CDR2 SASEGT. Written as DNA, the CDR3 is TGTGCCAGCAGGGAATCGGGACGCGTTACAGATACGCAGTATTTT. Translation: CASRESGRVTDTQYF.